A selection of T cell receptor beta chains follows, all from one sample in a study of read filtering for tumor transcriptome and immune sequencing. TCRdb reanalysed the reads using MiXCR and keeps one entry per CDR3 protein. The data contain more than 55,000 distinct CDR3 sequences, more than 20% of them singletons. The sample consisted of a population of CD138-negative cells sorted from bone marrow. These receptors were obtained from a donor older than 35 with multiple myeloma. Both conserved end residues are part of each CDR3. Each record gives: D gene, J gene, V gene, clone size, CDR3 DNA, CDR3 protein. A D gene is named only where the DNA matches it firmly. The size of a clone is reported for some rows only, either as once, few or many, or as a class for expanded clones.

NA | TRBJ2-1 | TRBV9 | many | TGTGCCAGCAGCGTAGCAGGACAGATCCGTTCCAATGAGCAGTTCTTC | CASSVAGQIRSNEQFF
TRBD1 | TRBJ2-1 | TRBV7-9 | medium-sized | TGTGCCAGCAGCTTAGGTGTGGACAGGGGGCGCGGTTCCTACAATGAGCAGTTCTTC | CASSLGVDRGRGSYNEQFF
TRBD1 | TRBJ2-3 | TRBV5-5 | NA | TGTGCCGCGGCCGGGACAGCCACTAGCACAGATACGCAGTATTTT | CAAAGTATSTDTQYF
TRBD2 | TRBJ2-7 | TRBV19 | few | TGTGCCAGTAGTATAAGCGCTAGCGGACCGTCCTACGAGCAGTACTTC | CASSISASGPSYEQYF
NA | TRBJ2-5 | TRBV14 | many | TGTGCCAGCAGCCGCCGGGAGACAACGAAAGAGACCCAGTACTTC | CASSRRETTKETQYF
TRBD2 | TRBJ2-1 | TRBV7-7 | NA | TGTGCTAGCAGCTTATTGGTAGCGGGATATAATGAGCAGTTCTTC | CASSLLVAGYNEQFF
NA | TRBJ2-7 | TRBV24-1 | NA | TGTGCCAACAGTGATAGTATCACAACCAAGCAGTACTTC | CANSDSITTKQYF
TRBD1 | TRBJ2-7 | TRBV20-1 | many | TGCAGTGCTCGGACAGGAGAGTACGAGCAGTACTTC | CSARTGEYEQYF
TRBD1 | TRBJ2-1 | TRBV5-1 | many | TGCGCCAGCAGCTCAACCCGGGACAGTACATACAATGAGCAGTTCTTC | CASSSTRDSTYNEQFF
TRBD1 | TRBJ1-5 | TRBV29-1 | many | TGCAGCGCCACAGGGGACGCAACTAATCAGCCCCAGCATTTT | CSATGDATNQPQHF
NA | TRBJ2-1 | TRBV20-1 | many | TGCAGTGCTCCGGCGGGTCCCTACAATGAGCAGTTCTTC | CSAPAGPYNEQFF
TRBD1 | TRBJ2-6 | TRBV19 | few | TGTGCCAGTAGTATAGAATGGGCAGGGGGCTCTTCTGGGGCCAACGTCCTGACTTTC | CASSIEWAGGSSGANVLTF
TRBD2 | TRBJ2-6 | TRBV18 | many | TGTGCCAGCTCCTCCACTGGCGGGGGGCGCTCTGGGGCCAACGTCCTGACTTTC | CASSSTGGGRSGANVLTF
NA | TRBJ2-7 | TRBV11-2 | many | TGTGCCAGCAGCTCGGCCGGGACAACCTACGAGCAGTACTTC | CASSSAGTTYEQYF
NA | TRBJ2-2 | TRBV18 | many | TGTGCCAGCTCACTGGACACCGACACCGGGGAGCTGTTTTTT | CASSLDTDTGELFF
NA | TRBJ2-5 | TRBV5-6 | many | TGTGCCAGCAGCTTGTTAGGGGGGGAGAAGACCCAGTACTTC | CASSLLGGEKTQYF
NA | TRBJ2-1 | TRBV19 | many | TGTGCCAGTAGTTCTGGACTCGTTATTGAGCAGTTCTTC | CASSSGLVIEQFF
NA | TRBJ1-1 | TRBV12-3/TRBV12-4 | NA | TGTGCCAGCGGTCGTAGTGGGGGAACAACACGGGTCGGTGAAGCTTTCTTT | CASGRSGGTTRVGEAFF
NA | TRBJ2-7 | TRBV20-1 | NA | TGCAGTGCTAGGACCGGGCAGGGGACCTACGAGCAGTACTTC | CSARTGQGTYEQYF
NA | TRBJ1-2 | TRBV20-1 | NA | TGCAGTGCTAGTAAGCAGGGAGGCCTAAACTATGGCTACACCTTC | CSASKQGGLNYGYTF
NA | TRBJ1-3 | TRBV6-6 | few | TGTGCCAGCAGTTATGGCACCTTCTCTGGAAACACCATATATTTT | CASSYGTFSGNTIYF
TRBD1 | TRBJ1-1 | TRBV5-8 | few | TGTGCCAGCAGCCCGGGGACAGGTGCTTCAGCTTTCTTT | CASSPGTGASAFF
TRBD1 | TRBJ2-5 | TRBV5-1 | many | TGCGCCAGCAAGTATCCAGGGGGCTTACAAGAGACCCAGTACTTC | CASKYPGGLQETQYF
TRBD1 | TRBJ1-1 | TRBV29-1 | many | TGCAGCGTACGAGGACAGGGGGCCGGGGGGAACACTGAAGCTTTCTTT | CSVRGQGAGGNTEAFF
TRBD1 | TRBJ2-3 | TRBV7-8 | NA | TGTGCCAGCAGCTTTAGGTCCGGGACAGGGGGCCGAGATACGCAGTATTTT | CASSFRSGTGGRDTQYF
TRBD2 | TRBJ2-6 | TRBV7-9 | NA | TGTGCCAGCCCTCGCGGGACTACTGGGGCCAACGTCCTGACTTTC | CASPRGTTGANVLTF
TRBD1 | TRBJ2-5 | TRBV11-2 | many | TGTGCCAGCAGCCTTACCCCGGGACAGGGCGAGACCCAGTACTTC | CASSLTPGQGETQYF
TRBD2 | TRBJ2-1 | TRBV2 | many | TGTGCCAGCGGTGAGGTAGCGGGAGAGAACAATGAGCAGTTCTTC | CASGEVAGENNEQFF
NA | TRBJ1-2 | TRBV29-1 | many | TGCAGCGTTGAAGATGGGAAGTATGGCTACACCTTC | CSVEDGKYGYTF
NA | TRBJ1-5 | TRBV5-5 | many | TGTGCCAGCAGCTCCGGGACAAATAGCAATCAGCCCCAGCATTTT | CASSSGTNSNQPQHF
NA | TRBJ1-3 | TRBV7-9 | NA | TGTGCCAGCAGCTTAGCGCCGGACCATAAAGTTGGTGGAAACACCATATATTTT | CASSLAPDHKVGGNTIYF
NA | TRBJ2-5 | TRBV19 | NA | TGTGCCAGTAGTGGCCCGGGACGAATCCAAGAGACCCAGTACTTC | CASSGPGRIQETQYF
NA | TRBJ2-7 | TRBV20-1 | many | TGCAGTGCTAGTCGGGGGACAGACGAGCAGTACTTC | CSASRGTDEQYF
NA | TRBJ2-3 | TRBV19 | NA | TGTGCCAGTAGTATGAACCCCGGGCTAGATACGCAGTATTTT | CASSMNPGLDTQYF
NA | TRBJ1-3 | TRBV12-3/TRBV12-4 | many | TGTGCCAGCAGTTTAGAGGTTGGAAACACCATATATTTT | CASSLEVGNTIYF
NA | TRBJ1-5 | TRBV29-1 | many | TGCAGCGTTGGGGGCAGGCCCAATCAGCCCCAGCATTTT | CSVGGRPNQPQHF
TRBD2 | TRBJ2-3 | TRBV20-1 | once | TGCAGTGCTAGGGCGAGCGGGAGCGATACGCAGTATTTT | CSARASGSDTQYF
TRBD1 | TRBJ1-5 | TRBV20-1 | many | TGCAGTGCTAGAGCTTACAGGGGGATCCCGAGCAATCAGCCCCAGCATTTT | CSARAYRGIPSNQPQHF
NA | TRBJ2-2 | TRBV7-9 | many | TGTGCCAGCGGGCAGAGACAGGCGAACACCGGGGAGCTGTTTTTT | CASGQRQANTGELFF
TRBD1 | TRBJ2-7 | TRBV20-1 | many | TGCAGTGCTAGAGAATTCGACAGGGGGCTGTTCGAGCAGTACTTC | CSAREFDRGLFEQYF
TRBD2 | TRBJ2-1 | TRBV3-1 | NA | TGTGCCAGCAGTCCCGGGACTAGCGGGAGAGGGTTGGACAATGAGCAGTTCTTC | CASSPGTSGRGLDNEQFF
NA | TRBJ1-2 | TRBV6-5 | many | TGTGCCAGCAGACCCGACAGTAACTATGGCTACACCTTC | CASRPDSNYGYTF
TRBD1 | TRBJ1-5 | TRBV29-1 | few | TGCAGCGTTTCCAGGGGGGAGGGTCAGCCCCAGCATTTT | CSVSRGEGQPQHF
NA | TRBJ2-7 | TRBV20-1 | NA | TGCAGTGCTAGAGTAATCGACAGAACCTACGAGCAGTACTTC | CSARVIDRTYEQYF
TRBD1 | TRBJ1-1 | TRBV4-1 | many | TGCGCCAGCAGGTCGGGACAGGAGAACACTGAAGCTTTCTTT | CASRSGQENTEAFF